This T cell receptor beta chain derives from a study of blood T cells in healthy people across ages. This clonotype was recorded only once. Its target is unknown. The second PCR ran about 6 to 12 cycles with a sample-barcoded 5' primer and J-beta primers. TCRdb ran MiXCR on the 5' RACE reads and lists one entry per CDR3 protein. The top ten clones hold less than 9.5% of a sample with some 1.5 million distinct CDR3 sequences, under 30% of them seen once. This CDR3 has 11 residues. Germline assignment: CDR1 MNHEY and CDR2 SVGAGI. Trimming stripped 6 bases from V and 8 bases from J, with 8 bases between. Points from the study as a whole: Diversity estimates from one million T cells were considered underestimates. The fall in TCR beta diversity per million T cells was roughly linear with age. Diversity was higher, and naive CD4+ cells more numerous, in long-lived donors than in aged donors.

What was sequenced was blood. The receptor was isolated from a woman younger than 45 in good health. The J gene is TRBJ2-1, the V gene TRBV6-5; D unresolved. This chain's CDR3 is CASSYSHEQFF. The CDR3 bases are TGTGCCAGCAGCTATAGTCATGAGCAGTTCTTC.